The entry below describes one T cell receptor beta chain. The antigen is unknown. The sample comes from a study of STAT3 mutations in large granular lymphocyte leukemia. Study-wide findings and caveats: In several patients, dominant TCR clone burden exceeded STAT3 mutant burden. All newly emerging clones after therapy were STAT3 wild type. In T-cell large granular lymphocyte leukemia, about half of patients showed multiple immunodominant subclonotypes.

Profiled with immunoSEQ multiplex PCR; TCRdb holds only in-frame clones, not every one. The data show 3,900 or so clones, roughly two thirds seen once. J lost 0 bases, V lost 7 bases, and 7 bases had no gene match. CDR1 and CDR2 from the germline V gene are SEHNR and FQNEAQ (reference sequence). The CDR3 length is 15 residues. This chain connects TRBV7-9 to TRBJ2-7; 9 bases agree with TRBD1. The sequencing sample was made of peripheral blood mononuclear cells. This clonotype was sampled from a man aged 55 to 70 with T-cell large granular lymphocyte leukemia. Some clones in this sample may be carry-over from other donors' samples. CDR3 amino acids: CASTSDRGSSYEQYV. CDR3 in DNA: TGTGCCAGCACCAGTGACAGGGGGTCCTCCTACGAGCAGTACGTC.